This T cell receptor (beta chain) was documented in a study of regulatory T cells in long-lasting Graves disease. Assembly of TCR beta libraries relied on iRepertoire HTBI primers together with Arm-PCR of CDR3 regions. In the study's own analysis: Taken together, the samples had around 60 TRBV and approximately 13 TRBJ segments identified. In TCRdb, the multiplex PCR reads were re-called with MiXCR into one record per CDR3 protein. These V and J calls rely on TCRdb rather than the paper's analysis. The sample consists of around 420,000 distinct CDR3 sequences, 15% of them appearing once. The V segment lost 6 bases and the J segment 6 bases; nucleotides outside the gene matches: 18. Germline loops: CDR1 DFQATT, CDR2 SNEGSKA (reference sequence). The CDR3 spans 16 residues. Time point here: newly diagnosed GD, antithyroid drugs for less than 3 months. Scientists built the TCR library using RNA that was extracted from PBMCs.

Separately, the same data were catalogued under a study of T cells in Graves' hyperthyroidism and ophthalmopathy.

The sequence was obtained from a woman aged 40 to 49 with Graves disease. Sequenced here: peripheral blood mononuclear cells (PBMCs), sampled at new diagnosis, from a patient treated with antithyroid drugs. The chain couples TRBV20-1 to TRBJ2-7; TRBD1 matches at 9 bases. The DNA of the CDR3 is TGCAGTGCCAGACCCCCGGGACAGGGTCTTTTTAGCGAGCAGTACTTC. Amino acids: CSARPPGQGLFSEQYF.